The 23 T cell receptor beta chains presented below share a single source sample, sequenced in a study of long-term antiretroviral therapy in people with HIV. Samples were assayed with immunoSEQ v3.0 at survey level. Sequencing used immunoSEQ multiplex PCR; TCRdb keeps in-frame clones, though not all of them. The sample carries 25,000 to 35,000 clones, roughly 90% recorded once. Material: unsorted PBMCs, obtained 0.5 years after starting antiretroviral therapy. These receptors originate from a woman younger than 30 with HIV.

This chain uses TRBV5-1 with TRBJ2-5; tentative D call: TRBD2 (6 bases). The V and J ends lost 2 bases and 4 bases respectively, with 12 bases between them. The CDR3 length is 14 residues. The germline CDR1 and CDR2 sequences are SGHRS and YFSETQ. The CDR3 DNA sequence: TGCGCCAGCAGCTTATACTCGGAGGGAGAGACCCAGTACTTC. Its protein product is CASSLYSEGETQYF.

The chain carries TRBV30 and TRBJ2-3; 7 bases map to TRBD2. Unmatched junction bases numbered 12, after V lost 2 bases and J lost 4 bases. Germline-derived CDR1 and CDR2 are GTSNPN and SVGIG (reference sequence). The CDR3 is made up of 16 amino acids. CDR3 sequence: CAWSSRCGRGADTQYF. The CDR3 bases are TGTGCCTGGAGTTCCCGTTGCGGGAGAGGGGCAGATACGCAGTATTTT.

The chain uses TRBV7-9 and TRBJ2-5; 13 bases align to TRBD2. The CDR3 has 15 residues. Germline V gene lookup returns CDR1 SEHNR and CDR2 FQNEAQ (reference sequence). Germline trimming cut 8 bases from V and 4 bases from J; bases unmatched to any gene: 7. Here the CDR3 DNA reads TGTGCCAGCGGAACTAGCGGGAGGGCCGGAGAGACCCAGTACTTC. Protein product: CASGTSGRAGETQYF.

The CDR3 region has the DNA TGTGCCAGTACGGGACAGGGAATAGACACAGATACGCAGTATTTT. Translated: CASTGQGIDTDTQYF. V and J are TRBV19 and TRBJ2-3, with 9 bases that match TRBD1. V was pared by 7 bases and J by 2 bases, with 7 bases of the junction left unmatched. CDR1 LNHDA and CDR2 SQIVND come from the germline V gene (reference sequence). This CDR3 spans 15 amino acids.

The rearrangement uses TRBV28 and TRBJ1-2, with 9 bases aligning to TRBD1. Per the germline V gene, CDR1 is MDHEN and CDR2 is SYDVKM. Trimming at V came to 11 bases and at J to 5 bases, leaving 9 bases not matched to a gene. The CDR3 has 13 residues. CDR3 coding DNA: TGTGCCGGTAACAGGGGGCTCGGATATGGCTACACCTTC. Its protein is CAGNRGLGYGYTF.

The rearrangement joins TRBV6-4 to TRBJ2-3, with 11 bases that match TRBD2. Trimming at V came to 4 bases and at J to 4 bases, leaving 4 bases not matched to a gene. This CDR3 region has 15 residues. CDR1 and CDR2 (germline): MRHNA, SNTAGT. DNA of the CDR3: TGTGCCAGCAGTGTTAAACTAGCGGGAGCAGATACGCAGTATTTT. Translation: CASSVKLAGADTQYF.

The V call is TRBV9, the J call TRBJ2-2; D not resolved. Trimming left V 0 bases short and J 7 bases short, with 4 bases between. Germline V gene data show CDR1 as SGDLS and CDR2 as YYNGEE. The CDR3 is 12 amino acids. CDR3 sequence reads: CASSVDGGELFF. The DNA for the CDR3 is TGTGCCAGCAGCGTAGACGGCGGGGAGCTGTTTTTT. Together with reference TRBV9 and TRBJ2-2, the CDR3 gives the full variable domain: DSGVTQTPKHLITATGQRVTLRCSPRSGDLSVYWYQQSLDQGLQFLIQYYNGEERAKGNILERFSAQQFPDLHSELNLSSLELGDSALYFCASSVDGGELFFGEGSRLTVL.

As concerns this clone: The junction does not match germline at one end; this may be a read error. The chain recombines TRBV7-9 with TRBJ2-2, with D tentatively TRBD2 (5 bases). The V gene's germline CDR1 is SEHNR and CDR2 FQNEAQ (reference sequence). This CDR3 region has 15 residues. The CDR3 spells CASSQDSGSPGELFF. In DNA, the CDR3 is TGCGCCAGCAGCCAAGACTCGGGAAGCCCCGGGGAGCTGTTTTTT.

This clone appeared once. The CDR3 spells CASSESPTSSYNEQFF. CDR3 bases: TGTGCCAGCAGTGAATCCCCGACCTCCTCCTACAATGAGCAGTTCTTC. The chain is built from TRBV25-1 and TRBJ2-1; D unclear. This CDR3 spans 16 amino acids. Trimming pared 1 base from V and 0 bases from J, leaving 10 bases between. Germline values: CDR1 MGHDK, CDR2 SYGVNS.

The rearrangement joins TRBV11-3 to TRBJ2-3; TRBD2 agrees at 7 bases. J gave up 3 bases and V 4 bases, and 16 bases lay outside the gene matches. In germline, CDR1 is SGHNT, CDR2 YENEEA. The CDR3 is 18 residues long. This CDR3 is CASSSPLDYAGATDTQYF. CDR3 coding DNA: TGTGCCAGCAGCTCACCCCTGGACTACGCGGGAGCAACAGATACGCAGTATTTT. Combining the CDR3 with reference TRBV11-3 and TRBJ2-3 gives the whole variable domain EAGVVQSPRYKIIEKKQPVAFWCNPISGHNTLYWYLQNLGQGPELLIRYENEEAVDDSQLPKDRFSAERLKGVDSTLKIQPAELGDSAVYLCASSSPLDYAGATDTQYFGPGTRLTVL.

The chain recombines TRBV5-5 with TRBJ2-7, with unresolved D. CDR1 is SGHKS, CDR2 YYEKEE, per germline (reference sequence). Trimming removed 0 bases at V and 0 bases at J, with 10 bases between. There are 15 residues in the CDR3. The CDR3 sequence is CASSLEPYFSYEQYF. The CDR3 DNA is TGTGCCAGCAGCTTGGAGCCTTACTTCTCCTACGAGCAGTACTTC.

The rearrangement joins TRBV5-1 to TRBJ2-2; D not certain. V shed 0 bases and J shed 4 bases, with 13 bases lying between them. In germline, CDR1 is SGHRS, CDR2 YFSETQ. This CDR3 has 16 residues. CDR3 sequence: CASSLAPTASTGELFF. CDR3 in DNA: TGCGCCAGCAGCTTGGCCCCAACGGCTAGCACCGGGGAGCTGTTTTTT.

The rearrangement links TRBV7-2 to TRBJ1-1, with D unclear. V gave up 3 bases and J gave up 2 bases, with 16 bases separating them. Germline V gives CDR1 SGHTA, CDR2 FQGNSA. This CDR3 region has 16 residues. CDR3 sequence (DNA): TGTGCCAGCAGCTTTTACGGGCTCGGAGCCAACACTGAAGCTTTCTTT. It yields the protein CASSFYGLGANTEAFF.

The chain combines TRBV7-2 with TRBJ2-7; 10 bases line up with TRBD1. CDR1 SGHTA and CDR2 FQGNSA come from the germline V gene. This CDR3 spans 15 amino acids. V was clipped by 5 bases and J by 2 bases; unmatched bases: 6. CDR3 sequence (DNA): TGTGCCAGCAGCGCGGGACAGGGGATCCCCTACGAGCAGTACTTC. This translates into CASSAGQGIPYEQYF.

In regard to this clone: One end of the junction is discordant with germline, which a read error may explain. The V call is TRBV5-1, the J call TRBJ2-2, with D perhaps matching TRBD2 (7 bases). CDR1 and CDR2 from the germline V gene are SGHRS and YFSETQ. CDR3 length: 16 residues. The CDR3 region has the DNA TGCGCCACCAGCCTAGGGGGGGCGCGAGGCACCGGGGAGCTGTTTTTT. Residues: CATSLGGARGTGELFF.

The chain couples TRBV6-5 to TRBJ2-1; 9 bases are a match to TRBD2. Germline V gives CDR1 MNHEY, CDR2 SVGAGI. The CDR3 length is 15 residues. J was trimmed by 7 bases and V by 1 base; bases with no gene match: 5. DNA of the CDR3: TGTGCCAGCAGTTACTACCTAGCGGGAAGGAATGAGCAGTTCTTC. Protein: CASSYYLAGRNEQFF.

The chain carries TRBV9 and TRBJ2-7; 8 bases fit TRBD1. CDR3 length: 16 amino acids. The junction had 12 bases not matched to a gene; V was cut back by 5 bases and J by 2 bases. Per germline, CDR1 SGDLS and CDR2 YYNGEE. CDR3 sequence reads: CASSTETGQDPYEQYF. The CDR3 DNA reads as TGTGCCAGCAGTACTGAAACGGGACAGGATCCCTACGAGCAGTACTTC. Drawing the rest from reference TRBV9 and TRBJ2-7, the complete variable domain is DSGVTQTPKHLITATGQRVTLRCSPRSGDLSVYWYQQSLDQGLQFLIQYYNGEERAKGNILERFSAQQFPDLHSELNLSSLELGDSALYFCASSTETGQDPYEQYFGPGTRLTVT.

J is TRBJ1-2 and V is TRBV28, with TRBD1 matching 9 bases. CDR1 and CDR2 from the germline V gene are MDHEN and SYDVKM. The CDR3 is 13 amino acids. After removal of 3 bases from V and 7 bases from J, the junction contained 3 bases not matched to a gene. DNA for the CDR3: TGTGCCAGCAGTTTCCCGGACAGGGGTGGCTACACCTTC. It translates to CASSFPDRGGYTF.

V usage is TRBV2 and J usage is TRBJ1-5, with a possible D match to TRBD1 (5 bases). This CDR3 spans 14 amino acids. Trimming stripped 3 bases from V and 3 bases from J, with 9 bases between. CDR1 and CDR2 (germline): SNHLY, FYNNEI. The CDR3 spells CASSEEGFNQPQHF. The DNA for the CDR3 is TGTGCCAGCAGTGAGGAGGGGTTCAATCAGCCCCAGCATTTT.

V usage is TRBV4-1 and J usage is TRBJ2-1, with D possibly matching TRBD1 (5 bases). The CDR3 contains 13 residues. CDR1 and CDR2 from the germline V gene are MGHRA and YSYEKL. Between the trimmed V and J ends, which lost 6 bases and 5 bases, there was a span of 11 bases. The DNA for the CDR3 is TGCGCCAGCAGTTTAAGACAGAACAATGAGCAGTTCTTC. Translated: CASSLRQNNEQFF.

The rearrangement joins TRBV25-1 to TRBJ2-7; D unresolved. Trimming removed 2 bases at V and 6 bases at J, with 11 bases between. This CDR3 comprises 13 residues. Germline V gene sequence: CDR1 MGHDK, CDR2 SYGVNS. This CDR3 is CASSEVNFSEQYF. Written as DNA, the CDR3 is TGTGCCAGCAGTGAAGTCAACTTCTCCGAGCAGTACTTC.

The chain recombines TRBV18 with TRBJ1-2; D unclear. Germline V gene sequence: CDR1 KGHSH, CDR2 LQKENI. Trimming took off 3 bases at V and 2 bases at J, with 16 bases between the two ends. This CDR3 has 16 amino acids. CDR3 nucleotide sequence: TGTGCCAGCTCACCCCCGTTGACGTCGGCGAACTATGGCTACACCTTC. Protein sequence: CASSPPLTSANYGYTF.

This clone turned up a few times. This same CDR3 is encoded by further DNA sequences in the sample. The chain carries TRBV28 and TRBJ2-2; D is ambiguous. The CDR3 totals 13 residues. With 2 bases removed from V and 4 bases from J, the gap between germline ends came to 5 bases. The V gene's germline CDR1 is MDHEN and CDR2 SYDVKM. The CDR3 DNA reads as TGTGCCAGCAGTTTACTAGGCACCGGGGAGCTGTTTTTT. This translates into CASSLLGTGELFF. Full variable domain (remainder filled in from reference TRBV28 and TRBJ2-2): DVKVTQSSRYLVKRTGEKVFLECVQDMDHENMFWYRQDPGLGLRLIYFSYDVKMKEKGDIPEGYSVSREKKERFSLILESASTNQTSMYLCASSLLGTGELFFGEGSRLTVL.